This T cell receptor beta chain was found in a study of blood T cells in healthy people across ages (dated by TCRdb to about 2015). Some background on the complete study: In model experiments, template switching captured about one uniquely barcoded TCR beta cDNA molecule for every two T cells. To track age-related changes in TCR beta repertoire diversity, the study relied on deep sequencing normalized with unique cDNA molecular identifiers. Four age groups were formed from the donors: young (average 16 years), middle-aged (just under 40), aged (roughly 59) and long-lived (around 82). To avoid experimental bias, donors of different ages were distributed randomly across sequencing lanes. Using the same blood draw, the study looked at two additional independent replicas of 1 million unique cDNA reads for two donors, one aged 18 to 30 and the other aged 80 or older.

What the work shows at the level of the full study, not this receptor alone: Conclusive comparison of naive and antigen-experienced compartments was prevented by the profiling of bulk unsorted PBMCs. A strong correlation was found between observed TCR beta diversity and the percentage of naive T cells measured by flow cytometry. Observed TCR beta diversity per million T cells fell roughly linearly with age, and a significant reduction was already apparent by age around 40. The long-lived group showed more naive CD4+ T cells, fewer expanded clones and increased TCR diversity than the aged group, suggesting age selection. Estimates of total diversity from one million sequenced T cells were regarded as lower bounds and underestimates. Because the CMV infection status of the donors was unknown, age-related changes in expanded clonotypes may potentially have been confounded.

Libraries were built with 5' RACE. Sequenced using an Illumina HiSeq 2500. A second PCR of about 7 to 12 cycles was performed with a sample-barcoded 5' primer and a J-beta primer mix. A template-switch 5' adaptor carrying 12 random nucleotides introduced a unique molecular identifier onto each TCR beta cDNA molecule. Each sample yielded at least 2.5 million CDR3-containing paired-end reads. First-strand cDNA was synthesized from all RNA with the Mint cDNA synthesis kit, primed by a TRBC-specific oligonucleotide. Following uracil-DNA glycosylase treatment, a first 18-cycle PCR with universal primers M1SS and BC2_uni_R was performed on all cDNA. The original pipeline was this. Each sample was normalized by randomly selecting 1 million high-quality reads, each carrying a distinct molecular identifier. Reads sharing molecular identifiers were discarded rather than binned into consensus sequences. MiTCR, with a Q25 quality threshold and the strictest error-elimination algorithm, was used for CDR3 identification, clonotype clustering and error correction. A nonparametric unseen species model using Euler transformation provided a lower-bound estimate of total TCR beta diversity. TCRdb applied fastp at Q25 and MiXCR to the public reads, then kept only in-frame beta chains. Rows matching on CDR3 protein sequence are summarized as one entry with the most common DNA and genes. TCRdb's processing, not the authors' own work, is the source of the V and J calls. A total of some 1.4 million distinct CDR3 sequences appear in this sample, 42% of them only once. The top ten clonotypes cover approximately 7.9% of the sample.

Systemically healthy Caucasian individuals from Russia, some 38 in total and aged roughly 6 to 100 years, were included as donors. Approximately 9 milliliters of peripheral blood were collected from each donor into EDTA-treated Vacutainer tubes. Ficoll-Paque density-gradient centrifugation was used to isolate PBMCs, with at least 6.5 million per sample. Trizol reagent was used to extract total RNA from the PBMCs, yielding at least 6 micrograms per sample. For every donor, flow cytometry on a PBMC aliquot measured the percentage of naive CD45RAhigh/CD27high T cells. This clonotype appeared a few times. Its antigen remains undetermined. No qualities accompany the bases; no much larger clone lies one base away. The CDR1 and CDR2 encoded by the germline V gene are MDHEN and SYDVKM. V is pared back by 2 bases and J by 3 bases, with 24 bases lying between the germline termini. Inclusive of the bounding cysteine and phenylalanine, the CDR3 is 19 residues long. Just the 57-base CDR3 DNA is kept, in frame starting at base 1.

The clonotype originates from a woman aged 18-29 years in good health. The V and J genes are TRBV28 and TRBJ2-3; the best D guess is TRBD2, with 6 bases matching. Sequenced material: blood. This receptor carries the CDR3 CASSLLTIPGDGRTDTQYF. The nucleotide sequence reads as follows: TGTGCCAGCAGTTTACTCACAATCCCGGGGGACGGTCGAACAGATACGCAGTATTTT. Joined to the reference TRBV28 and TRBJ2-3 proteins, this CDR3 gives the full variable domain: DVKVTQSSRYLVKRTGEKVFLECVQDMDHENMFWYRQDPGLGLRLIYFSYDVKMKEKGDIPEGYSVSREKKERFSLILESASTNQTSMYLCASSLLTIPGDGRTDTQYFGPGTRLTVL.